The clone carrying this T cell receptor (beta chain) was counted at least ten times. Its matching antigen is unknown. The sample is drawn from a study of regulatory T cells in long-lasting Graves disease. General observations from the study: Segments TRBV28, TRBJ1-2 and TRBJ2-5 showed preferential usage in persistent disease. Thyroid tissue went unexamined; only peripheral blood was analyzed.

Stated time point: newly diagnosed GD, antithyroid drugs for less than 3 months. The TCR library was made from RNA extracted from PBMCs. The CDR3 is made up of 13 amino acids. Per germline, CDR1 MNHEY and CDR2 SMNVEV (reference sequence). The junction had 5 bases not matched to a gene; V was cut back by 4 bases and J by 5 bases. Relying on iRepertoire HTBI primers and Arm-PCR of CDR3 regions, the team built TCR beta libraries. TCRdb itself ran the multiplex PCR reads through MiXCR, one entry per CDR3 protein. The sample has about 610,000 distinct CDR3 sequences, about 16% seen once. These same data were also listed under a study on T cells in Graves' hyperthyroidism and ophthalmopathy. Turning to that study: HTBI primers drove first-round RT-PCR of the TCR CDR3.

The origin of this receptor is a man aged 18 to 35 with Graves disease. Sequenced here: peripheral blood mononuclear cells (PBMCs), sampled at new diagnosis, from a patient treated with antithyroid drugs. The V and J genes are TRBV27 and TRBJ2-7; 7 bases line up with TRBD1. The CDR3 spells CASSSGTVHEQYF. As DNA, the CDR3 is TGTGCCAGCAGTTCAGGGACAGTACACGAGCAGTACTTC.